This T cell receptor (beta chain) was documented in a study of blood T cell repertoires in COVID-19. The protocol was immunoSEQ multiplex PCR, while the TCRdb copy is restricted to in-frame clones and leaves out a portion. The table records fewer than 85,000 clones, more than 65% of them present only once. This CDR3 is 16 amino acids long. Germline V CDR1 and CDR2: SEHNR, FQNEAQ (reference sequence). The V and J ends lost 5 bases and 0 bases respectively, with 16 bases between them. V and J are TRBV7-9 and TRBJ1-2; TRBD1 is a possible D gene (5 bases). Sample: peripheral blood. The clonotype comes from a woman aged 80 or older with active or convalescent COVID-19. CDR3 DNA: TGTGCCAGCAGCCCCAGCGGGGCCAGAGCTAACTATGGCTACACCTTC. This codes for CASSPSGARANYGYTF.